This is a list of T cell receptor beta chains from one sample in a study of beta chain features in type 1 diabetes. This table comes from immunoSEQ multiplex PCR, and its TCRdb copy is limited to in-frame clones, with some not included. The sample carries over 350,000 clones, about 16% recorded once. The sequenced sample was naive CD4+ T cells from blood. The receptors originated from a young woman in good health. The CDR3 runs from the conserved cysteine through the conserved F or W. The order of the fields is clone size, J gene, V gene, D gene, CDR3 protein, CDR3 DNA. D genes are given only for firm matches. The size entry is marked missing in some rows and otherwise reads once, few, many or a size class.

-,TRBJ2-5,TRBV29-1,TRBD1,CSVRTGRETQYF,TGCAGCGTCCGGACAGGGCGAGAGACCCAGTACTTC
-,TRBJ2-7,TRBV14,TRBD2,CASSPSSGRAFEQYF,TGTGCCAGCAGCCCTTCTAGCGGGAGGGCCTTCGAGCAGTACTTC
few,TRBJ2-7,TRBV28,-,CASSLAGFRGEQYF,TGTGCCAGCAGTTTAGCAGGGTTTCGCGGCGAGCAGTACTTC
-,TRBJ1-2,TRBV28,-,CASSFPQGLYGYTF,TGTGCCAGCAGTTTCCCGCAGGGCCTCTATGGCTACACCTTC
few,TRBJ2-1,TRBV11-2,-,CASSLEARNEQFF,TGTGCCAGCAGCTTAGAGGCGCGGAATGAGCAGTTCTTC
-,TRBJ2-3,TRBV19,TRBD2,CASSSPGSGSERGTQYF,TGTGCCAGTAGTTCCCCCGGAAGCGGGAGTGAACGGGGTACGCAGTATTTT
few,TRBJ2-1,TRBV7-2,-,CASSPVAASYNEQFF,TGTGCCAGCAGCCCAGTAGCAGCCTCATACAATGAGCAGTTCTTC
-,TRBJ1-2,TRBV7-3,TRBD1,CASSSYLGQGANYGYTF,TGTGCCAGCAGCTCATACTTGGGTCAGGGGGCAAACTATGGCTACACCTTC
-,TRBJ1-5,TRBV30,-,CAWSIPLSNQPQHF,TGTGCCTGGAGTATCCCCCTCAGCAATCAGCCCCAGCATTTT
few,TRBJ1-2,TRBV28,-,CASSKVGAAVNYGYTF,TGTGCCAGCAGTAAAGTTGGGGCAGCTGTAAACTATGGCTACACCTTC
-,TRBJ1-4,TRBV29-1,-,CSVSGGEKLFF,TGCAGCGTTTCCGGTGGTGAAAAACTGTTTTTT
-,TRBJ2-1,TRBV4-3,-,CASSQDQFRTGYNEQFF,TGCGCCAGCAGCCAAGACCAATTCAGGACTGGCTACAATGAGCAGTTCTTC
-,TRBJ1-2,TRBV14,-,CASSQNFGGYGYTF,TGTGCCAGCAGCCAAAATTTCGGGGGATATGGCTACACCTTC
few,TRBJ2-3,TRBV5-1,TRBD2,CASSLAGADTQYF,TGCGCCAGCAGCTTAGCGGGAGCGGATACGCAGTATTTT
few,TRBJ1-2,TRBV7-9,TRBD1,CASSYLPGQAEGYTF,TGTGCCAGCAGCTACTTACCGGGACAGGCTGAGGGCTACACCTTC
-,TRBJ1-1,TRBV5-1,TRBD1,CASSWGQGVPEAFF,TGCGCCAGCAGCTGGGGACAGGGGGTTCCTGAAGCTTTCTTT
-,TRBJ2-7,TRBV6-1,TRBD2,CASTPGSGASYEQYF,TGTGCCAGCACTCCTGGTAGCGGGGCCTCCTACGAGCAGTACTTC
-,TRBJ2-1,TRBV27,TRBD2,CASSSRSGRYNEQFF,TGTGCCAGCAGTTCCCGGAGCGGGAGGTACAATGAGCAGTTCTTC
few,TRBJ2-1,TRBV7-2,-,CASSFRALGGNEQFF,TGTGCCAGCAGCTTTCGCGCCTTAGGGGGCAATGAGCAGTTCTTC
few,TRBJ1-2,TRBV14,-,CASSQNYPNYGYTF,TGTGCCAGCAGCCAAAATTATCCCAACTATGGCTACACCTTC
few,TRBJ1-5,TRBV28,TRBD1,CASTSQGAGNQPQHF,TGTGCCAGCACCTCTCAGGGGGCTGGCAATCAGCCCCAGCATTTT
few,TRBJ2-7,TRBV10-3,-,CAISAQGLQEEQYF,TGTGCCATCAGTGCACAGGGTTTGCAGGAAGAGCAGTACTTC
-,TRBJ2-7,TRBV7-6,-,CASSSTRGGYEQYF,TGTGCCAGCAGCTCCACCCGGGGAGGCTACGAGCAGTACTTC
-,TRBJ2-7,TRBV5-4,TRBD1,CASSLWDRGSYEQYF,TGTGCCAGCAGCTTATGGGACAGGGGCTCCTACGAGCAGTACTTC
few,TRBJ2-7,TRBV9,TRBD1,CASSVAPGQGTYEQYF,TGTGCCAGCAGCGTAGCCCCCGGACAGGGCACGTACGAGCAGTACTTC
few,TRBJ1-2,TRBV29-1,-,CSVRASGTQGGYTF,TGCAGCGTTCGCGCCTCCGGGACACAGGGAGGCTACACCTTC
few,TRBJ2-5,TRBV18,-,CASPPSTDTAFETQYF,TGTGCCAGCCCGCCTTCAACGGACACGGCGTTTGAGACCCAGTACTTC
few,TRBJ2-2,TRBV9,TRBD1,CASSVGDRATGELFF,TGTGCCAGCAGCGTAGGGGACAGGGCGACAGGGGAGCTGTTTTTT
-,TRBJ2-5,TRBV7-3,-,CASSLSLQETQYF,TGTGCCAGCAGCTTAAGCCTACAAGAGACCCAGTACTTC
few,TRBJ2-2,TRBV28,-,CASSLSAGGTGELFF,TGTGCCAGCAGTTTATCGGCAGGGGGGACCGGGGAGCTGTTTTTT
few,TRBJ2-5,TRBV29-1,-,CSVGPDQETQYF,TGCAGCGTTGGGCCCGACCAAGAGACCCAGTACTTC
few,TRBJ2-2,TRBV13,TRBD2,CASKGLAGAKTGELFF,TGTGCCAGCAAGGGACTAGCGGGAGCAAAAACCGGGGAGCTGTTTTTT
-,TRBJ2-1,TRBV7-2,-,CASRNRSGLYNEQFF,TGTGCCAGCAGGAACAGAAGCGGCCTCTACAATGAGCAGTTCTTC
-,TRBJ1-1,TRBV30,-,CAWSVSWNTEAFF,TGTGCCTGGAGTGTATCCTGGAACACTGAAGCTTTCTTT
few,TRBJ1-1,TRBV5-8,TRBD1,CASSLRQGLNTEAFF,TGTGCCAGCAGCTTGAGACAGGGGTTGAACACTGAAGCTTTCTTT
few,TRBJ2-5,TRBV29-1,-,CSVEGGIGPEVETQYF,TGCAGCGTTGAAGGGGGAATTGGCCCGGAGGTAGAGACCCAGTACTTC
few,TRBJ2-5,TRBV7-9,TRBD1,CASSLYRGLQETQYF,TGTGCCAGCAGCTTGTACAGGGGGCTGCAAGAGACCCAGTACTTC
-,TRBJ2-7,TRBV30,-,CAWSVSGALYEQYF,TGTGCCTGGAGTGTATCTGGGGCCCTCTACGAGCAGTACTTC
-,TRBJ1-1,TRBV4-3,-,CASSHGNTEAFF,TGCGCCAGCAGCCACGGGAACACTGAAGCTTTCTTT
few,TRBJ2-1,TRBV30,-,CAWTTSGPSYNEQFF,TGTGCCTGGACCACCTCAGGGCCCTCCTACAATGAGCAGTTCTTC
once,TRBJ2-1,TRBV6-6,-,CASTPRGNEQFF,TGTGCCAGTACACCTAGAGGCAATGAGCAGTTCTTC
few,TRBJ2-7,TRBV5-1,-,CASSSGRRNYEQYF,TGCGCCAGCAGCTCGGGCAGGAGGAATTACGAGCAGTACTTC
few,TRBJ2-7,TRBV27,-,CASSLSVGFPSYEQYF,TGTGCCAGCAGTTTATCGGTCGGGTTCCCCTCCTACGAGCAGTACTTC
-,TRBJ2-3,TRBV7-8,TRBD2,CASSTRTSKLTDTQYF,TGTGCCAGCAGCACCCGGACTAGCAAACTCACAGATACGCAGTATTTT
few,TRBJ2-3,TRBV29-1,TRBD2,CSIRGLREKKDTQYF,TGCAGCATACGCGGGTTGCGGGAGAAGAAAGATACGCAGTATTTT
-,TRBJ2-7,TRBV9,TRBD2,CASSPRLASVLYEQYF,TGTGCCAGCAGCCCGCGACTAGCGTCGGTCCTCTACGAGCAGTACTTC
-,TRBJ2-1,TRBV28,-,CASSLYDRVGGNEQFF,TGTGCCAGCAGCCTTTATGACAGGGTGGGAGGTAATGAGCAGTTCTTC
-,TRBJ2-3,TRBV9,TRBD1,CASSARQGPLTDTQYF,TGTGCCAGCAGCGCCAGACAGGGTCCCCTTACAGATACGCAGTATTTT
-,TRBJ2-5,TRBV19,-,CASSPGAQETQYF,TGTGCCAGTAGTCCAGGGGCCCAAGAGACCCAGTACTTC
few,TRBJ2-5,TRBV5-4,TRBD2,CASSLGGGETQYF,TGTGCCAGCAGCTTGGGGGGGGGAGAGACCCAGTACTTC
-,TRBJ1-1,TRBV30,-,CAWSVGAMNTEAFF,TGTGCCTGGAGTGTAGGAGCTATGAACACTGAAGCTTTCTTT